The T cell receptor (beta chain) described here comes from a study of blood T cell repertoires in COVID-19. For the study at large: Spain, Italy and the United States supplied samples that represented acute and convalescent COVID-19.

CDR3 length: 17 residues. J gave up 2 bases and V 4 bases, and 8 bases lay outside the gene matches. Germline V gene sequence: CDR1 SGHTA, CDR2 FQGNSA. Libraries were prepared by immunoSEQ multiplex PCR; TCRdb keeps only in-frame clonotypes and omits some of them. The repertoire holds 250,000 to 350,000 clones, with about 86% as singletons. This clonotype was obtained from a person aged 65 to 85 with COVID-19, enrolled during active disease. V gene TRBV7-2 combines with J gene TRBJ2-4; 10 bases fit TRBD1. Sequencing input: peripheral blood. CDR3 loop: CASSWRQGAVSKNIQYF. CDR3 in DNA: TGTGCCAGCAGCTGGCGACAGGGGGCCGTATCCAAAAACATTCAGTACTTC.